The present T cell receptor beta chain was sequenced within a study of Ad26.COV2.S vaccination and SARS-CoV-2 variants. The wider study: COV1001, an Ad26.COV2.S trial, supplied this vaccine-arm donor.

This clone showed up just once. Its specificity is unknown. TCRdb keeps only in-frame clones here, not all; method: immunoSEQ multiplex PCR. The table records some 400,000 clones, 89% of them present only once. Regarding the study as a whole: Total responses of T cells may have been underestimated by the analyses of TCR breadth and depth. Comparability of non-spike TCR breadth was observed across vaccine and placebo recipients. Greater spike-specific TCR breadth was seen in vaccine recipients than in placebo recipients.

Treatment defined: some 19 received Ad26.COV2.S at low or high dose, single or two shots; about 5 received placebo; per-sample allocation not given. Repertoires come from day 63 after the first vaccine or placebo injection. CDR3 length: 14 amino acids. Sequences were derived from peripheral blood, sampled in a trial of Ad26.COV2.S vaccine versus placebo. The source is a person aged 18-60 years who received the Ad26.COV2.S COVID-19 vaccine or a placebo. V usage is TRBV1 and J usage is TRBJ2-7; the D segment call TRBD1 is taken from the table without a DNA check. TRBV1 has pseudogene status. This CDR3 is CTSSQDNRGYEQYF. CDR3 DNA: TGCACCAGCAGCCAAGATAACAGGGGGTACGAGCAGTACTTC.